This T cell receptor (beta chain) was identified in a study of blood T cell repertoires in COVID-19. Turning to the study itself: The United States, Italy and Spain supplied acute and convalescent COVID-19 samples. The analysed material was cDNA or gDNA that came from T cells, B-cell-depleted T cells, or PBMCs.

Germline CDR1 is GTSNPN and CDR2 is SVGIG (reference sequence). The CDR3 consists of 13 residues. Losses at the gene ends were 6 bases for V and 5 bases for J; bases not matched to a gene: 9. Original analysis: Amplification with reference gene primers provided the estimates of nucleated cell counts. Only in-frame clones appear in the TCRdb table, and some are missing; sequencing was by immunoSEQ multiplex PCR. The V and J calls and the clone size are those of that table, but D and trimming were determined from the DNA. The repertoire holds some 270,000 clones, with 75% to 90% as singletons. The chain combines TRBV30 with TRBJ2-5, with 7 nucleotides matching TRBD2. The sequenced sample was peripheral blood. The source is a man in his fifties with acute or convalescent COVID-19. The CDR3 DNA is TGTGCCTGCCCCGGGGAGGGCCAGGAGACCCAGTACTTC. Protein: CACPGEGQETQYF.